This T cell receptor beta chain was sequenced during a study of blood T cell repertoires in COVID-19. Study-wide context: The United States, Italy and Spain supplied acute and convalescent COVID-19 samples. The cDNA or gDNA used as material had been derived from T cells, B-cell-depleted T cells, or PBMCs.

Authors' processing steps: For nucleated cells, counts were estimated from reference gene primer amplification. TCRdb's copy holds only in-frame clones and misses some; the assay was immunoSEQ multiplex PCR. V and J calls and clone size are given by that table; D and trimming were obtained from the DNA. The sample includes more than 200,000 clones, less than 90% of them seen just once. Sequencing input: peripheral blood. This sequence originates from a man in his sixties with acute or convalescent COVID-19.

CDR3 region: CASSLSRVEQYF. CDR3 in DNA: TGTGCCAGCAGTTTATCCAGGGTCGAGCAGTACTTC. V is TRBV28 and J is TRBJ2-7; maybe TRBD1 (5 bases). CDR3 length: 12 amino acids. V gave up 1 base and J gave up 6 bases, with 7 bases separating them. Germline loops: CDR1 MDHEN, CDR2 SYDVKM.